The table lists the clone carrying this TCR beta chain with a few counts. Trimming removed 5 bases from V and 6 bases from J, with 16 bases in between. Looked up from germline, CDR1 is SQVTM and CDR2 is ANQGSEA. CDR3 length: 13 amino acids. Full-length variable regions came from constant-region reverse primers plus semi-nested Nested Universal Primer A PCR. TCRdb passed the 5' RACE reads through MiXCR, listing each CDR3 protein once. The data hold some 62,000 distinct CDR3 sequences, with under 25% observed a single time. Memory CD4+ T cells were sorted as CD4+CD45RO+CD25- cells. The receptor comes from a female donor with breast cancer. Sequencing was performed on memory CD4+ T cells sorted from a lymph node. Subset reported: memory CD4+ T cells, CD4+CD45RO+CD25-. V usage is TRBV29-1 and J usage is TRBJ1-1; D call uncertain. The CDR3 protein is CSVSSTGRAEAFF. The CDR3 bases are TGCAGCGTTTCCTCGACGGGTCGGGCTGAAGCTTTCTTT.